This T cell receptor beta chain was sequenced for a study of CD8+CD57+ T cells in acquired aplastic anemia. This clonotype was detected a few times. V lost 5 bases to trimming and J lost 10 bases, with 15 bases between them. The germline V gene encodes CDR1 SGHVS and CDR2 FNYEAQ. The CDR3 consists of 14 residues. The template for TCR beta VDJ and CDR3 sequence profiling was genomic DNA. A single record per CDR3 protein comes from TCRdb applying MiXCR to the reads. Counted here are approximately 200,000 distinct CDR3 sequences, around 65% occurring once; the ten biggest clones make up just over 45%. This clonotype originated in a human donor with severe aplastic anemia or a healthy control (not recorded which). Material for sequencing was sorted CD4+, CD8+, or CD8+CD57+ T cells (not recorded which) from PBMCs. V and J are TRBV7-6 and TRBJ1-6; no reliable D call. As DNA, the CDR3 is TGTGCCAGCAGCCAGGCGGGGTTAGGGTCACCCCTCCACTTT. Protein sequence: CASSQAGLGSPLHF.